These 21 T cell receptor beta chains share one sample of origin, sequenced in a study of cytomegalovirus exposure and HLA in healthy donors. Primers: 60 Vbeta forward and 13 Jbeta reverse. Generated by immunoSEQ multiplex PCR, the TCRdb table keeps only in-frame clones and is missing some. The sample holds about 110,000 clones, about 76% seen once. What was sequenced was PBMCs. These receptors all stem from a woman in her 30s in good health and CMV-seronegative.

Points on this clone: The junction departs from the called germline gene at one end, perhaps through a read error. V gene TRBV5-1 combines with J gene TRBJ2-7; 8 nucleotides agree with TRBD1. Germline CDR1 SGHRS, CDR2 YFSETQ. The CDR3 extends over 14 amino acids. CDR3 bases: TGCGCCAGCAGGTTGGGACAGGTTGGATACGAGCAGTACTTC. This translates into CASRLGQVGYEQYF.

V and J are TRBV2 and TRBJ1-1; TRBD1 is a possible D gene (6 bases). Germline V CDR1 and CDR2: SNHLY, FYNNEI. Between the trimmed V and J ends, which lost 3 bases and 1 base, there was a span of 12 bases. The CDR3 spans 15 residues. In DNA form, the CDR3 reads TGTGCCAGCAGTGATTCGACAGGACAGAACACTGAAGCTTTCTTT. This encodes CASSDSTGQNTEAFF. Drawing the rest from reference TRBV2 and TRBJ1-1, the complete variable domain is EPEVTQTPSHQVTQMGQEVILRCVPISNHLYFYWYRQILGQKVEFLVSFYNNEISEKSEIFDDQFSVERPDGSNFTLKIRSTKLEDSAMYFCASSDSTGQNTEAFFGQGTRLTVV.

V is TRBV10-2 and J is TRBJ2-5, with 7 bases lining up with TRBD1. V trimming: 3 bases; J trimming: 5 bases; junction bases outside the gene matches: 12. The CDR3 has 16 amino acids. CDR1 and CDR2 (germline): WSHSY, SAAADI. The CDR3 DNA sequence: TGCGCCAGCAGTGACGCCCGTCGAGGGGGCGCGGAGACCCAGTACTTC. It translates to CASSDARRGGAETQYF.

This clone occurred a few times. The chain couples TRBV7-2 to TRBJ1-5; no firm D call. V was clipped by 4 bases and J by 2 bases, with 18 bases between them. The germline V gene has CDR1 SGHTA and CDR2 FQGNSA. CDR3 length equals 17 residues. This chain's CDR3 is CASSSSAGWWGNQPQHF. The CDR3 bases are TGTGCCAGCAGCTCTAGCGCAGGTTGGTGGGGCAATCAGCCCCAGCATTTT.

This clone was found once. The chain is built from TRBV4-1 and TRBJ1-4; D is uncertain. This CDR3 comprises 18 residues. Trimming shortened V by 1 base and J by 0 bases, and 15 bases separated the two germline ends. Germline-derived CDR1 and CDR2 are MGHRA and YSYEKL. The CDR3 spells CASSQVESLGATNEKLFF. The CDR3 coding sequence is TGCGCCAGCAGCCAAGTGGAGTCCCTGGGTGCAACTAATGAAAAACTGTTTTTT.

V gene TRBV7-8 combines with J gene TRBJ2-7, with D possibly being TRBD1 (6 bases). Germline CDR1 and CDR2: SGHVS and FQNEAQ. The CDR3 has 16 residues. Trimming left V 1 base short and J 3 bases short, with 16 bases between. CDR3 in DNA: TGTGCCAGCAGCTTAGAGGCTCCGGGACATTTCTACGAGCAGTACTTC. It specifies CASSLEAPGHFYEQYF.

J is TRBJ2-3 and V is TRBV11-3; no definite D call. The V gene lost 5 bases and the J gene lost 4 bases, with 7 bases spanning the gap. CDR3 size: 12 residues. Germline CDR1 is SGHNT and CDR2 is YENEEA. The CDR3 spells CASSREADTQYF. CDR3 coding DNA: TGTGCCAGCAGCCGAGAGGCAGATACGCAGTATTTT.

The table lists this clone with a few counts. The chain couples TRBV4-2 to TRBJ2-3; 12 bases line up with TRBD2. Germline-derived CDR1 and CDR2 are LGHNA and YNFKEQ. The CDR3 sequence is 17 residues long. V lost 4 bases and J lost 6; bases outside the gene matches: 11. CDR3 nucleotide sequence: TGTGCCAGCAGCCGTCAGAGCAGGCTAGCGGGAGGGGATACGCAGTATTTT. Its protein product is CASSRQSRLAGGDTQYF.

The chain couples TRBV27 to TRBJ2-2; D is ambiguous. CDR1 is MNHEY and CDR2 is SMNVEV in the germline V gene (reference sequence). V was pared by 0 bases and J by 4 bases, with 9 bases between. The CDR3 has 15 amino acids. In DNA, the CDR3 is TGTGCCAGCAGTTTATCGGCGGAGCTCACCGGGGAGCTGTTTTTT. Protein product: CASSLSAELTGELFF.

This sequence joins TRBV5-4 and TRBJ2-5; D unresolved. The DNA end favors TRBJ2-7, so the J call may be wrong. This CDR3 region has 15 residues. Germline V gene lookup returns CDR1 SGHNT and CDR2 YYREEE (reference sequence). The CDR3 bases are TGTGCCAGCAGCCGCCAAGGAAACGCAGACTACGAGCAGTACTTC. It translates to CASSRQGNADYEQYF.

The rearrangement links TRBV7-3 to TRBJ2-2, with D possibly TRBD2 on 6 matching bases. Trimming stripped 5 bases from V and 8 bases from J, with 9 bases between. Germline V gene lookup returns CDR1 SGHTA and CDR2 FQGTGA. The CDR3 length is 12 residues. This chain's CDR3 is CASSGGLGELFF. The DNA of the CDR3 is TGTGCCAGCAGCGGAGGGTTAGGGGAGCTGTTTTTT.

This chain links TRBV14 with TRBJ1-2; TRBD1 agrees at 10 bases. Germline CDR1 SGHDN, CDR2 FVKESK. This CDR3 is 14 amino acids long. The ends lost 2 bases at V and 7 bases at J; junction bases unmatched: 4. This CDR3 reads CASSQRDRGTGYTF. Here the CDR3 DNA reads TGTGCCAGCAGCCAACGGGACAGGGGAACTGGCTACACCTTC.

This chain joins TRBV18 and TRBJ1-6; no clear D gene. CDR1 KGHSH and CDR2 LQKENI come from the germline V gene. Between the trimmed V and J ends, which lost 2 bases and 9 bases, there was a span of 14 bases. The CDR3 spans 15 residues. The DNA of the CDR3 is TGTGCCAGCTCACCAGGCGGGGAAGCGACTTCACCCCTCCACTTT. It specifies CASSPGGEATSPLHF.

The chain links TRBV6-5 to TRBJ2-1, with 13 bases lining up with TRBD2. The CDR3 extends over 14 amino acids. The V segment lost 9 bases and the J segment 7 bases; nucleotides outside the gene matches: 6. Germline V lookup: CDR1 MNHEY, CDR2 SVGAGI. CDR3 region: CASRTSGRVNEQFF. CDR3 sequence (DNA): TGTGCCAGTAGAACTAGCGGGAGGGTAAATGAGCAGTTCTTC.

This chain links TRBV6-1 with TRBJ1-1; a possible D gene is TRBD1 (6 bases). CDR1 and CDR2 (germline): MNHNS, SASEGT. There are 14 residues in the CDR3. V lost 0 bases, J lost 5 bases, and 10 bases lay in between. CDR3 in amino acids: CASSEASGETEAFF. Here the CDR3 DNA reads TGTGCCAGCAGTGAAGCGTCAGGGGAGACTGAAGCTTTCTTT.

This clone appeared a single time. The chain recombines TRBV28 with TRBJ2-5; 14 bases match TRBD2. After removal of 0 bases from V and 5 bases from J, the junction contained 5 bases not matched to a gene. Germline CDR1 is MDHEN and CDR2 is SYDVKM. The CDR3 spans 17 residues. The CDR3 bases are TGTGCCAGCAGTTTATGGACTAGCGGGAGGGCCAGCGAGACCCAGTACTTC. Translated: CASSLWTSGRASETQYF.

The chain is built from TRBV5-4 and TRBJ2-1; tentatively, D is TRBD1 (6 bases). V was cut by 4 bases and J by 7 bases, with 15 bases left in between. Per the germline V gene, CDR1 is SGHNT and CDR2 is YYREEE (reference sequence). The CDR3 extends over 14 amino acids. CDR3 coding DNA: TGTGCCAGCAGCGCTGGAGCGAGGGGGAATGAGCAGTTCTTC. This gives the protein CASSAGARGNEQFF.

This clone was observed a single time. The CDR3 reads CASSELWTGGYGYTF. DNA for the CDR3: TGTGCCAGCAGTGAACTTTGGACAGGGGGCTATGGCTACACCTTC. The chain recombines TRBV6-1 with TRBJ1-2, with 10 bases that match TRBD1. This CDR3 comprises 15 residues. V was clipped by 2 bases and J by 4 bases; unmatched bases: 4. Per the germline V gene, CDR1 is MNHNS and CDR2 is SASEGT.

This clone was detected only once. The chain has TRBV18 and TRBJ2-1; 11 bases align to TRBD2. Germline V CDR1 and CDR2: KGHSH, LQKENI. V was clipped by 3 bases and J by 15 bases; unmatched bases: 10. The CDR3 loop spans 14 amino acids. The CDR3 loop is CASSPTSGKGRRFF. DNA of the CDR3: TGTGCCAGCTCACCGACTAGCGGGAAGGGGAGGCGGTTCTTC.

The chain is built from TRBV27 and TRBJ2-7; 7 nucleotides match TRBD1. Germline CDR1 is MNHEY and CDR2 is SMNVEV (reference sequence). CDR3 length: 14 amino acids. V shed 4 bases, J shed 0 bases, and the junction held 3 bases outside the gene matches. CDR3 sequence reads: CASSWDRLSYEQYF. CDR3 DNA sequence: TGTGCCAGCAGTTGGGACAGACTCTCCTACGAGCAGTACTTC.

The chain uses TRBV5-4 and TRBJ2-7; D is perhaps TRBD1 (6 bases). The CDR3 has 16 residues. From germline, CDR1 is SGHNT and CDR2 YYREEE (reference sequence). Trimming shortened V by 6 bases and J by 1 base, and 20 bases separated the two germline ends. CDR3 loop: CASTESPGHPSYEQYF. The CDR3, as DNA: TGTGCCAGCACGGAAAGCCCGGGACATCCGTCCTACGAGCAGTACTTC.